These 20 T cell receptor beta chains were all obtained from the same sample, sequenced in a study of T-cell reconstitution after alpha-beta-depleted transplantation in children (dated by TCRdb to between 2015 and 2016). Read against the paper, the sample's treatment or condition label means: allogeneic hematopoietic cell transplantation with graft depleted of TCRalphabeta T cells and CD19 B cells. Libraries were constructed by PCR. The data were produced on an Illumina HiSeq 2500. To normalize quantification of the TCRbeta repertoire, the TCR libraries were built with molecular barcoding that relied on unique molecular identifiers. Clones were called with MiXCR by TCRdb after fastp trimmed the public reads at Q25, and only in-frame beta chains were retained. One record per CDR3 amino acid sequence lists the most common genes and DNA. This sample holds about 600,000 distinct CDR3 sequences; 10% to 15% were observed only once. Of the sample, over 2% falls within the top ten clones.

Here the sequenced sample was PBMCs, mostly from graft donor cells, taken 360 days after TCRalphabeta/CD19-depleted stem cell transplant. Source of these receptors: a male patient aged 10-17 years who had a stem cell transplant for acute myeloid leukemia, so the T cells may come from the graft donor.

This clonotype occurred a few times. The chain combines TRBV20-1 with TRBJ2-3, with 14 bases matching TRBD2. The CDR3 has 15 residues. Germline CDR1 DFQATT, CDR2 SNEGSKA (reference sequence). The junction had 4 bases not matched to a gene; V was cut back by 6 bases and J by 2 bases. The CDR3 loop reads CSALGLAGVTDTQYF. The CDR3 nucleotides are TGCAGTGCACTGGGACTAGCGGGAGTCACAGATACGCAGTATTTT.

This clonotype was seen a handful of times. This chain connects TRBV27 to TRBJ2-7; 11 nucleotides line up with TRBD1. The CDR3 is 16 residues long. CDR1 and CDR2 (germline): MNHEY, SMNVEV (reference sequence). V shed 4 bases and J 3 bases; nucleotides not matched to a gene: 8. This CDR3 reads CASSSLLGTGGYEQYF. In DNA, the CDR3 is TGTGCCAGCAGTTCCTTACTTGGGACAGGGGGCTACGAGCAGTACTTC.

The gene calls are TRBV7-9 and TRBJ2-5; 7 bases are shared with TRBD1. The CDR3 totals 14 residues. With V trimmed by 5 bases and J by 5 bases, 8 bases remained unmatched. Germline loops: CDR1 SEHNR, CDR2 FQNEAQ (reference sequence). CDR3 in DNA: TGTGCCAGCAGCGCCCGGGACAGTGTTGAGACCCAGTACTTC. Translating gives CASSARDSVETQYF.

Only a few counts were recorded for this clonotype. The chain has TRBV14 and TRBJ1-1; unclear D gene. The CDR3 runs to 14 residues. V was pared by 1 base and J by 0 bases, with 6 bases between. The V gene's germline CDR1 is SGHDN and CDR2 FVKESK. The CDR3 loop reads CASSQGLLNTEAFF. The CDR3 DNA sequence: TGTGCCAGCAGCCAAGGACTTTTGAACACTGAAGCTTTCTTT.

This clonotype was detected only a few times. The chain is built from TRBV29-1 and TRBJ2-1; 10 bases match TRBD1. Germline V gene sequence: CDR1 SQVTM, CDR2 ANQGSEA. The CDR3 contains 12 residues. V shed 6 bases, J shed 7 bases, and the junction held 3 bases outside the gene matches. The CDR3 DNA follows: TGCAGCGTAAGACAGGGGGCAAATGAGCAGTTCTTC. Its protein product is CSVRQGANEQFF.

The CDR3 region has the DNA TGCAGCGTGACAGTGACAGGGGGCGGGGGAGAAAAACTGTTTTTT. Amino acids: CSVTVTGGGGEKLFF. The chain employs TRBV29-1 and TRBJ1-4; 10 bases agree with TRBD1. The CDR3 consists of 15 residues. Germline lookup yields CDR1 SQVTM and CDR2 ANQGSEA. V lost 6 bases, J lost 8 bases, and 12 bases stayed unmatched.

This clonotype was observed at least ten times. One junction end does not reproduce the germline sequence, and a read error may be involved. The chain uses TRBV7-3 and TRBJ2-1; D perhaps matches TRBD2 (6 bases). This CDR3 comprises 13 residues. Germline values: CDR1 SGHTA, CDR2 FQGTGA. As DNA, the CDR3 is TGCGCCAGCAGCCCGGGACTGAACAATGAGCAGTTCTTC. Amino acid sequence: CASSPGLNNEQFF.

This chain joins TRBV29-1 and TRBJ2-2, with 8 bases lining up with TRBD1. In germline, CDR1 is SQVTM, CDR2 ANQGSEA. This CDR3 spans 14 amino acids. The ends lost 3 bases at V and 7 bases at J; junction bases unmatched: 7. CDR3 sequence reads: CSVESRGQVGELFF. CDR3 DNA sequence: TGCAGCGTTGAGAGCAGGGGGCAAGTCGGGGAGCTGTTTTTT.

Ten or more counts support this clonotype. The gene calls are TRBV20-1 and TRBJ2-5, with D unresolved. The V gene lost 5 bases and the J gene lost 4 bases, with 11 bases spanning the gap. This CDR3 spans 12 amino acids. Germline V gene data show CDR1 as DFQATT and CDR2 as SNEGSKA (reference sequence). CDR3 protein: CSAPPGGETQYF. The CDR3 DNA follows: TGCAGTGCTCCTCCGGGTGGAGAGACCCAGTACTTC.

In this sample, this clonotype turned up a few times. The chain links TRBV29-1 to TRBJ2-7; D tentatively reads TRBD1 or TRBD2 (5 bases each). The V end lost 4 bases, the J end lost 5 bases, and 18 bases lay between the germline ends. The V gene's germline CDR1 is SQVTM and CDR2 ANQGSEA. The CDR3 is made up of 14 amino acids. The CDR3 DNA sequence: TGCAGCGTTGTAGCGCAGGCCGGGGCTCACGAGCAGTACTTC. Protein product: CSVVAQAGAHEQYF.

This clonotype was counted between two and nine times. The chain recombines TRBV2 with TRBJ2-5; D not certain. The CDR3 is 10 residues long. Per the germline V gene, CDR1 is SNHLY and CDR2 is FYNNEI. V lost 6 bases, J lost 6 bases, and 5 bases lay in between. DNA for the CDR3: TGTGCCAGCAGATACCAGACCCAGTACTTC. Protein product: CASRYQTQYF.

This clonotype was observed a handful of times. The J gene is TRBJ1-5, the V gene TRBV20-1, with 7 nucleotides matching TRBD1. The CDR3 is 13 amino acids. V lost 6 bases to trimming and J lost 2 bases; unmatched junction nucleotides: 4. Germline values: CDR1 DFQATT, CDR2 SNEGSKA (reference sequence). The CDR3 DNA follows: TGCAGTGCAACAGGGGTGGGCAATCAGCCCCAGCATTTT. Its protein product is CSATGVGNQPQHF.

This clonotype was observed many times. The CDR3 protein is CSVAEHYEQYF. The CDR3 DNA sequence: TGCAGCGTTGCGGAACACTACGAGCAGTACTTC. This chain uses TRBV29-1 with TRBJ2-7; D gene uncertain. Trimming left V 4 bases short and J 3 bases short, with 7 bases between. The CDR3 has 11 amino acids. CDR1 SQVTM and CDR2 ANQGSEA come from the germline V gene.

This clonotype came up a few times. V is TRBV4-3 and J is TRBJ2-3, with D possibly TRBD2 on 6 matching bases. The CDR3 is 14 amino acids. Germline-derived CDR1 and CDR2 are LGHNA and YSLEER. Trimming cost V 0 bases and J 6 bases, with 10 bases left between them. CDR3 DNA: TGCGCCAGCAGCCAAGACGAGGGACTGGATACGCAGTATTTT. Translation: CASSQDEGLDTQYF.

The J gene is TRBJ2-3, the V gene TRBV25-1; D is unclear. Per germline, CDR1 MGHDK and CDR2 SYGVNS. The CDR3 loop spans 12 amino acids. Between the trimmed V and J ends, which lost 10 bases and 2 bases, there was a span of 10 bases. The CDR3 bases are TGTGCCACCGGACCTTACACAGATACGCAGTATTTT. Translating gives CATGPYTDTQYF.

The chain couples TRBV28 to TRBJ2-1; TRBD2 agrees at 7 bases. After removal of 9 bases from V and 4 bases from J, the junction contained 15 bases not matched to a gene. This CDR3 has 16 amino acids. CDR1 is MDHEN and CDR2 is SYDVKM in the germline V gene. The CDR3, as DNA: TGTGCCAGGATCCCCGGACGGGGGGATTGGTACAATGAGCAGTTCTTC. This codes for CARIPGRGDWYNEQFF.

This clonotype was seen only a few times. The chain combines TRBV7-2 with TRBJ1-6, with a possible D match to TRBD1 (5 bases). The ends were cut back, 7 bases at V and 10 bases at J, with 17 bases in the middle. Looked up from germline, CDR1 is SGHTA and CDR2 is FQGNSA. The CDR3 is 14 amino acids. CDR3 loop: CASIGVGGRSPLHF. CDR3 bases: TGTGCCAGCATTGGGGTCGGGGGACGGTCACCCCTCCACTTT.

The V and J genes are TRBV11-2 and TRBJ2-1; D uncertain. From germline, CDR1 is SGHAT and CDR2 FQNNGV. The CDR3 loop spans 15 amino acids. The V and J ends lost 1 base and 0 bases respectively, with 7 bases between them. The CDR3 loop reads CASSLVESSYNEQFF. The CDR3, as DNA: TGTGCCAGCAGCTTAGTCGAGAGCTCCTACAATGAGCAGTTCTTC.

This clonotype has a handful of counts. V and J are TRBV29-1 and TRBJ2-5; D could derive from TRBD1 or TRBD2 (5 bases each). The V gene's germline CDR1 is SQVTM and CDR2 ANQGSEA. With 3 bases removed from V and 5 bases from J, the gap between germline ends came to 10 bases. CDR3 length: 12 residues. The CDR3 reads CSVDPGTETQYF. The CDR3 region has the DNA TGCAGCGTTGACCCAGGGACGGAGACCCAGTACTTC.

The chain uses TRBV6-5 and TRBJ2-5; D uncertain. The CDR3 consists of 15 residues. From germline, CDR1 is MNHEY and CDR2 SVGAGI. V lost 0 bases, J lost 2 bases, and 10 bases lay in between. CDR3 coding DNA: TGTGCCAGCAGTTACTCAATAGGACCACAAGAGACCCAGTACTTC. This sequence encodes CASSYSIGPQETQYF.